The present entry profiles one T cell receptor (beta chain) with its context. These data originate in a study of cytomegalovirus exposure and HLA in healthy donors. Looking at the study overall: The use of the same platform for the approximately 110 validation repertoires and the roughly 630 first-cohort repertoires was reported by a later analysis.

The assay was immunoSEQ multiplex PCR, and TCRdb's table has in-frame clones only and misses some. The sample includes about 110,000 clones, over 85% seen only once; the top ten take around 2%. Sample: PBMCs. The TCR was taken from a woman between 18 and 29 years old in good health and CMV-seronegative.

Here the CDR3 reads CASSPLSTGNYGYTF. For the CDR3, the DNA is TGCGCCAGCAGCCCCCTATCGACAGGGAACTATGGCTACACCTTC. The chain joins TRBV5-1 to TRBJ1-2; 7 nucleotides line up with TRBD1. This CDR3 is built from 15 residues. V shed 4 bases, J shed 2 bases, and the junction held 8 bases outside the gene matches. Germline values: CDR1 SGHRS, CDR2 YFSETQ.